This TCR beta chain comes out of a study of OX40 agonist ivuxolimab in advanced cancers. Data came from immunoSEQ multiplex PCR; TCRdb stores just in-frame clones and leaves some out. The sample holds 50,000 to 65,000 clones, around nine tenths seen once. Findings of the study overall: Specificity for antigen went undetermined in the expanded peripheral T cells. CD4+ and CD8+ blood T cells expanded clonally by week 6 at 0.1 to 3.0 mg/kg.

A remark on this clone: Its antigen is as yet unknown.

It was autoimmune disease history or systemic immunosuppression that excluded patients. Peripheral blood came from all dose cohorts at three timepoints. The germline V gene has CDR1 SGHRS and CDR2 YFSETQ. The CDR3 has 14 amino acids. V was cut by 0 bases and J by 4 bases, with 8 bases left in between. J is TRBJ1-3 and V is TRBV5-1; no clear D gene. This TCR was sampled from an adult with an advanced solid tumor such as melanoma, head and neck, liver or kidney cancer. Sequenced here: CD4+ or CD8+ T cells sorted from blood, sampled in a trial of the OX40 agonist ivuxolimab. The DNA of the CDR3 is TGCGCCAGCAGCTTGGGGACGTCAGGAAACACCATATATTTT. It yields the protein CASSLGTSGNTIYF.